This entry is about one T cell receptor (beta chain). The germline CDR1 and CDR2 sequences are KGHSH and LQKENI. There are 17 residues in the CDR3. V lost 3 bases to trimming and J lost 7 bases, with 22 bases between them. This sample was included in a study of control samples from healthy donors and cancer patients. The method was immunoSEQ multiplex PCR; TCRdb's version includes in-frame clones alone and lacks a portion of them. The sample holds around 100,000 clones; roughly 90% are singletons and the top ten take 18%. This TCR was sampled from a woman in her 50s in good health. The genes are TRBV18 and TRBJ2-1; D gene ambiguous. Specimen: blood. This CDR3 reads CASSPSARLSLGNEQFF. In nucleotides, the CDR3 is TGTGCCAGCTCACCTTCCGCCCGGCTCTCCCTTGGAAATGAGCAGTTCTTC.